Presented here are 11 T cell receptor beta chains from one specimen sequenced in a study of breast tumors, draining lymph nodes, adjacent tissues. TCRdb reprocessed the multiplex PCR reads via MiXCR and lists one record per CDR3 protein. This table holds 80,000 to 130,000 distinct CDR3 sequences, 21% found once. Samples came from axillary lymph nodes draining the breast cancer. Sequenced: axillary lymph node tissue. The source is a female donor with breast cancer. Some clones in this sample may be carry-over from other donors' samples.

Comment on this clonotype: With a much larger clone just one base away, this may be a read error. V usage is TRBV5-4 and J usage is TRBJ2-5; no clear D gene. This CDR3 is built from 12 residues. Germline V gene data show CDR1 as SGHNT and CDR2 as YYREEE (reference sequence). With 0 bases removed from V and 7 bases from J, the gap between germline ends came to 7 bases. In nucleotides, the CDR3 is TGTGCCAGCAGCTTGGCGTCAAGGACCCAGTACTTC. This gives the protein CASSLASRTQYF. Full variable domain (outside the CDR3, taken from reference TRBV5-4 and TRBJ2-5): ETGVTQSPTHLIKTRGQQVTLRCSSQSGHNTVSWYQQALGQGPQFIFQYYREEENGRGNFPPRFSGLQFPNYSSELNVNALELDDSALYLCASSLASRTQYFGPGTRLLVL.

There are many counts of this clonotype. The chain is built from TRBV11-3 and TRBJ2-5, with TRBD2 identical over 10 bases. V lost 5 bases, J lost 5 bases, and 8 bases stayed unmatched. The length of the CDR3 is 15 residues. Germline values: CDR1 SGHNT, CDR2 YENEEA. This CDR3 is CASSPSGGGSETQYF. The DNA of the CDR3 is TGTGCCAGCAGCCCAAGCGGGGGGGGCTCCGAGACCCAGTACTTC.

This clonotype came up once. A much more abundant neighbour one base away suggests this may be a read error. The CDR3: CSAWDSNQPQHF. Here the CDR3 DNA reads TGCAGTGCTTGGGACAGCAATCAGCCCCAGCATTTT. The chain employs TRBV20-1 and TRBJ1-5; weak D call: TRBD1 (5 bases). This CDR3 contains 12 residues. The V end was cut by 5 bases, the J end by 1 base, with 6 bases between. CDR1 and CDR2 from the germline V gene are DFQATT and SNEGSKA (reference sequence).

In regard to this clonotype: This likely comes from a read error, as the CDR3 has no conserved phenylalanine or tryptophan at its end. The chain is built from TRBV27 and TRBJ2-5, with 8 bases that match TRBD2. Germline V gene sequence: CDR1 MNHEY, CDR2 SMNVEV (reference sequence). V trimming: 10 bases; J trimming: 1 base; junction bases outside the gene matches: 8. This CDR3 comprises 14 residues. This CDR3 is CANGSGLVQETQYL. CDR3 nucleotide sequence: TGTGCCAACGGGTCGGGACTAGTCCAAGAGACCCAGTACCTC.

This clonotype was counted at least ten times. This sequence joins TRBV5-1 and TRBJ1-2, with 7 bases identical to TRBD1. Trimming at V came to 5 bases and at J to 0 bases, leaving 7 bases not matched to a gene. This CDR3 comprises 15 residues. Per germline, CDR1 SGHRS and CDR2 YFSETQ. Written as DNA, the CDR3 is TGCGCCAGCAGGCGGGGACAGCTGACTAACTATGGCTACACCTTC. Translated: CASRRGQLTNYGYTF.

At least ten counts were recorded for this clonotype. The CDR3 loop is CASSLALAATYNEQFF. CDR3 DNA: TGTGCCAGCAGCTTAGCGCTGGCGGCTACCTACAATGAGCAGTTCTTC. The V call is TRBV7-2, the J call TRBJ2-1; D is ambiguous. The CDR3 runs 16 residues. Germline lookup yields CDR1 SGHTA and CDR2 FQGNSA. Trimming removed 0 bases at V and 2 bases at J, with 11 bases between. Filled out from reference TRBV7-2 and TRBJ2-1, the complete variable domain reads GAGVSQSPSNKVTEKGKDVELRCDPISGHTALYWYRQSLGQGLEFLIYFQGNSAPDKSGLPSDRFSAERTGGSVSTLTIQRTQQEDSAVYLCASSLALAATYNEQFFGPGTRLTVL.

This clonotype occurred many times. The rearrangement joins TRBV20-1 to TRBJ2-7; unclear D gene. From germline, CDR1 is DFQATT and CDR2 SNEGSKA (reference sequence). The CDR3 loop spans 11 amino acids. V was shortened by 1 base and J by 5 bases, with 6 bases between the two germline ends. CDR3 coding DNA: TGCAGTGCTAGAGTCCCCGACGAGCAGTACTTC. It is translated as CSARVPDEQYF.

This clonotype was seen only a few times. The CDR3 is CASSIGGETQYF. Written as DNA, the CDR3 is TGTGCCAGTAGTATAGGGGGAGAGACCCAGTACTTC. The J gene is TRBJ2-5, the V gene TRBV19; D unresolved. Per the germline V gene, CDR1 is LNHDA and CDR2 is SQIVND (reference sequence). The CDR3 runs to 12 residues. V was shortened by 1 base and J by 4 bases, with 4 bases between the two germline ends.

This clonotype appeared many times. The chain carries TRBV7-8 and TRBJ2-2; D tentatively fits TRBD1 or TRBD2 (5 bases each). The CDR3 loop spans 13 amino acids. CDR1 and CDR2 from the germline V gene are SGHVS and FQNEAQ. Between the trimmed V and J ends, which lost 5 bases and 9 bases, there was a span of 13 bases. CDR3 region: CASSTQGPRELFF. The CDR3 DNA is TGTGCCAGCAGCACCCAGGGACCCCGGGAGCTGTTTTTT.

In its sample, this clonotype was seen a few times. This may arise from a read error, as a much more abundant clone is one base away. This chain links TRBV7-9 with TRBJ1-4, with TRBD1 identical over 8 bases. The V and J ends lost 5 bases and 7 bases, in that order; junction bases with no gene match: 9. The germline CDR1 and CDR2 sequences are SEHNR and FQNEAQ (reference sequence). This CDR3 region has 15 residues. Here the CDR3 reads CASSLPGTGREKLFF. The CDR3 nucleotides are TGTGCCAGCAGCCTACCCGGGACAGGACGTGAAAAACTGTTTTTT. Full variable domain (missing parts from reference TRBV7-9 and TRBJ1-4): DTGVSQNPRHKITKRGQNVTFRCDPISEHNRLYWYRQTLGQGPEFLTYFQNEAQLEKSRLLSDRFSAERPKGSFSTLEIQRTEQGDSAMYLCASSLPGTGREKLFFGSGTQLSVL.

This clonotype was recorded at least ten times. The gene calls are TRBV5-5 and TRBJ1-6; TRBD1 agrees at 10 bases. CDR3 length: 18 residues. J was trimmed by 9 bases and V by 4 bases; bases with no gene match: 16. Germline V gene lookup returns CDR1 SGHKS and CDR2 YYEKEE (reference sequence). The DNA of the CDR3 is TGTGCCAGCAGCACAACACGTCCCGGGACAGGGGTCGGTTCACCCCTCCACTTT. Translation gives CASSTTRPGTGVGSPLHF. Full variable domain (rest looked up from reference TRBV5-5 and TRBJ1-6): DAGVTQSPTHLIKTRGQQVTLRCSPISGHKSVSWYQQVLGQGPQFIFQYYEKEERGRGNFPDRFSARQFPNYSSELNVNALLLGDSALYLCASSTTRPGTGVGSPLHFGNGTRLTVT.